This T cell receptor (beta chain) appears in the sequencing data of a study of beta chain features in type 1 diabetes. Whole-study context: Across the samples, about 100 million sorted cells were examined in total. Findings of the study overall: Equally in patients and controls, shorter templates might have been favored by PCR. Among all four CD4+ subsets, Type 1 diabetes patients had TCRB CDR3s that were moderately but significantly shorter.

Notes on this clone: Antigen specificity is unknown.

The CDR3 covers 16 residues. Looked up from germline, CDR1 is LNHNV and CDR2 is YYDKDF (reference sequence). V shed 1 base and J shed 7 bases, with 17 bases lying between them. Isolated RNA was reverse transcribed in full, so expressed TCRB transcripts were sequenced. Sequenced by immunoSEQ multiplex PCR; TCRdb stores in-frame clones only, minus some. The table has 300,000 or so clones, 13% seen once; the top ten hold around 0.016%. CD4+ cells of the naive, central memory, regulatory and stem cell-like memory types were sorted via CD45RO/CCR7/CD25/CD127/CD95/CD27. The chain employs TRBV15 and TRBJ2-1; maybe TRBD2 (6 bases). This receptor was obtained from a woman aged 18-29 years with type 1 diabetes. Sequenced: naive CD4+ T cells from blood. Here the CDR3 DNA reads TGTGCCACCAGCAGAGGAGACATCAACGGACTAAATGAGCAGTTCTTC. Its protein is CATSRGDINGLNEQFF.